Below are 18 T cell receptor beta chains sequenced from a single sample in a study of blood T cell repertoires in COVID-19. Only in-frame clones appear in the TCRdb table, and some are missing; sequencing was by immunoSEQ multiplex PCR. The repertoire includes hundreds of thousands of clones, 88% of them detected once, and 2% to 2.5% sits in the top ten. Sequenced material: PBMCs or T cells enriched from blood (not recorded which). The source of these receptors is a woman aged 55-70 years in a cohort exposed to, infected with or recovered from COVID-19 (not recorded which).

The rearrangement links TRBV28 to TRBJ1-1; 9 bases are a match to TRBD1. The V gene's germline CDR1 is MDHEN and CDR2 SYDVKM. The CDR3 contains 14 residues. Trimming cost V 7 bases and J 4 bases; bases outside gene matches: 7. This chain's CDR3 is CASKKTGGLTEAFF. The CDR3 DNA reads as TGTGCCAGCAAGAAGACAGGGGGACTCACTGAAGCTTTCTTT. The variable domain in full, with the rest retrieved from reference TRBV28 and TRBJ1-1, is DVKVTQSSRYLVKRTGEKVFLECVQDMDHENMFWYRQDPGLGLRLIYFSYDVKMKEKGDIPEGYSVSREKKERFSLILESASTNQTSMYLCASKKTGGLTEAFFGQGTRLTVV.

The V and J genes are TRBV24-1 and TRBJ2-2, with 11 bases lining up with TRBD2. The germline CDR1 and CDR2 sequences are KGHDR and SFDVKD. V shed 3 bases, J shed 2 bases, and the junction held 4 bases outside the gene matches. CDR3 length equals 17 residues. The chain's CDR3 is CATSDASGRPNTGELFF. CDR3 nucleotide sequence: TGTGCCACCAGTGATGCTAGCGGGAGGCCAAACACCGGGGAGCTGTTTTTT.

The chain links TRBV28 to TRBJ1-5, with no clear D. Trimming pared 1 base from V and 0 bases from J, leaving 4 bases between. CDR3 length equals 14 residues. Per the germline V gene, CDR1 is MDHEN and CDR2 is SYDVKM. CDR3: CASSLFLSNQPQHF. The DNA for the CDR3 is TGTGCCAGCAGTTTATTTCTTAGCAATCAGCCCCAGCATTTT.

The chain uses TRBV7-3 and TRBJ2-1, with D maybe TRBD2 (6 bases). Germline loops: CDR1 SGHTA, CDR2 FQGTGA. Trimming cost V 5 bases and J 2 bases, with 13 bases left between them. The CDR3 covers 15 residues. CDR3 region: CASSANSGTYNEQFF. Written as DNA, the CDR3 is TGTGCCAGCAGCGCGAATAGCGGAACCTACAATGAGCAGTTCTTC.

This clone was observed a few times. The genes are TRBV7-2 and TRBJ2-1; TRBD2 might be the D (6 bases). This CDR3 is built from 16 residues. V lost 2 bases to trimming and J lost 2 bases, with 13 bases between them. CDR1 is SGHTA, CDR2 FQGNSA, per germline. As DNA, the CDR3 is TGTGCCAGCAGCTTAACATCTAGCGCTACCTACAATGAGCAGTTCTTC. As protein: CASSLTSSATYNEQFF.

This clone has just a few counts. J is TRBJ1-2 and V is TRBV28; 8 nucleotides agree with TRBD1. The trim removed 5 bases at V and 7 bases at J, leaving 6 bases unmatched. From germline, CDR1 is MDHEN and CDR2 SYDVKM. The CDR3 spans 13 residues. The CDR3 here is CASSTQGAIGYTF. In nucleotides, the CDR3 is TGTGCCAGCAGTACCCAGGGGGCGATTGGCTACACCTTC.

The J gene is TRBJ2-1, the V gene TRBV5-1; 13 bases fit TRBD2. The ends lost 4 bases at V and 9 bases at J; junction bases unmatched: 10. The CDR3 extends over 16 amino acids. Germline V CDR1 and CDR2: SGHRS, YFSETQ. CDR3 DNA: TGCGCCAGCAGCACTGGACTAGCGGGAGTGGACACTGAGCAGTTCTTC. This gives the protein CASSTGLAGVDTEQFF.

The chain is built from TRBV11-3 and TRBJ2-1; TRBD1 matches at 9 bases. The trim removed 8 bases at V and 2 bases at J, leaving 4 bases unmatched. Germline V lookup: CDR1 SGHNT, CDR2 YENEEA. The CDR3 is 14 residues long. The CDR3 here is CASCRTGAYNEQFF. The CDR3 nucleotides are TGTGCCAGCTGCAGGACAGGGGCCTACAATGAGCAGTTCTTC. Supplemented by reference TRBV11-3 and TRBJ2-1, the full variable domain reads EAGVVQSPRYKIIEKKQPVAFWCNPISGHNTLYWYLQNLGQGPELLIRYENEEAVDDSQLPKDRFSAERLKGVDSTLKIQPAELGDSAVYLCASCRTGAYNEQFFGPGTRLTVL.

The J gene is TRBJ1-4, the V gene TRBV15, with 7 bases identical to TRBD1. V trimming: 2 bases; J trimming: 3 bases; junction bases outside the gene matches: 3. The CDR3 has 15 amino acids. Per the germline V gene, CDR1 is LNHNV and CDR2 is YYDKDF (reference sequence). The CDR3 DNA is TGTGCCACCAGCAGAAATCAGGGGGCTAATGAAAAACTGTTTTTT. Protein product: CATSRNQGANEKLFF.

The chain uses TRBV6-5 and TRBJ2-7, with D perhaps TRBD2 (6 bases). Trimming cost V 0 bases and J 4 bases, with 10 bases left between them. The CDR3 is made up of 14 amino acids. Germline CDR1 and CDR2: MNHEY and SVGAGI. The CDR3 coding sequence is TGTGCCAGCAGTTACTCGCGGGGAGAATACGAGCAGTACTTC. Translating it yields CASSYSRGEYEQYF.

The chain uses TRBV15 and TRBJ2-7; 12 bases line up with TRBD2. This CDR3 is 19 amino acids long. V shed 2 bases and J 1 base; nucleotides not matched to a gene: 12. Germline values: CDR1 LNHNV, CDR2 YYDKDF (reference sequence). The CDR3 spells CATSRSQRTSGKGSYEQYF. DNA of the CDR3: TGTGCCACCAGCAGATCGCAGCGGACTAGCGGGAAGGGGTCCTACGAGCAGTACTTC.

CDR3 sequence reads: CASSDGRARGTEAFF. The CDR3 region has the DNA TGTGCCAGCAGTGATGGCAGGGCTAGGGGCACTGAAGCTTTCTTT. The chain links TRBV6-1 to TRBJ1-1; a possible D gene is TRBD1 (5 bases). Germline V gene sequence: CDR1 MNHNS, CDR2 SASEGT. The germline V and J ends were trimmed by 3 bases and 4 bases, with 15 bases remaining between them. There are 15 residues in the CDR3.

The CDR3 sequence: CASGGTDGGYTF. The CDR3, as DNA: TGTGCTAGTGGTGGGACAGATGGCGGCTACACCTTC. The chain carries TRBV12-5 and TRBJ1-2; 7 bases are a match to TRBD1. V was pared by 5 bases and J by 8 bases, with 5 bases of the junction left unmatched. Germline CDR1 is LGHNT and CDR2 is FRNRAP. The CDR3 is 12 amino acids.

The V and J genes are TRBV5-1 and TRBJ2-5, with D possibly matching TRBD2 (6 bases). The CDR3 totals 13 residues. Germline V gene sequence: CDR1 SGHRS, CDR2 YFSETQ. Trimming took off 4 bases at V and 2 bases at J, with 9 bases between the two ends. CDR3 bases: TGCGCCAGCAGCGGACTACCACAAGAGACCCAGTACTTC. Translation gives CASSGLPQETQYF.

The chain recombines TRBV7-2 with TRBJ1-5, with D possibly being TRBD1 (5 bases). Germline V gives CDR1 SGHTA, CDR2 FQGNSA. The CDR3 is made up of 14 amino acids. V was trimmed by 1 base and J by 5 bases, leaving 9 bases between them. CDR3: CASSLGGRDQPQHF. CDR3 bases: TGTGCCAGCAGCTTAGGGGGGAGGGATCAGCCCCAGCATTTT.

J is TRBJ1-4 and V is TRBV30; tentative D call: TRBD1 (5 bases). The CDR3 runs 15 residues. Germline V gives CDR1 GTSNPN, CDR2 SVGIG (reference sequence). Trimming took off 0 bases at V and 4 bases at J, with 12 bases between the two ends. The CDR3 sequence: CAWSVLRGINEKLFF. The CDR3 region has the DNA TGTGCCTGGAGTGTCCTCCGGGGGATTAATGAAAAACTGTTTTTT.

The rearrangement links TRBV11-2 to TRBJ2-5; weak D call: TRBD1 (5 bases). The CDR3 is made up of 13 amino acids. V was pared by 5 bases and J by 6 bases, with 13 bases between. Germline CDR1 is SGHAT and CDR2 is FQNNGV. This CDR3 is CASSPHLGQTQYF. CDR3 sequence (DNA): TGTGCCAGCAGCCCCCACCTGGGGCAGACCCAGTACTTC.

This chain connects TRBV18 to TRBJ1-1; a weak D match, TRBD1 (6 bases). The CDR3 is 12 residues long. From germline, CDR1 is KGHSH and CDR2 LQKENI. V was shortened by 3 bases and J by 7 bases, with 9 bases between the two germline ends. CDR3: CASSPQGIEAFF. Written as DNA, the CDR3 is TGTGCCAGCTCACCTCAGGGGATTGAAGCTTTCTTT.